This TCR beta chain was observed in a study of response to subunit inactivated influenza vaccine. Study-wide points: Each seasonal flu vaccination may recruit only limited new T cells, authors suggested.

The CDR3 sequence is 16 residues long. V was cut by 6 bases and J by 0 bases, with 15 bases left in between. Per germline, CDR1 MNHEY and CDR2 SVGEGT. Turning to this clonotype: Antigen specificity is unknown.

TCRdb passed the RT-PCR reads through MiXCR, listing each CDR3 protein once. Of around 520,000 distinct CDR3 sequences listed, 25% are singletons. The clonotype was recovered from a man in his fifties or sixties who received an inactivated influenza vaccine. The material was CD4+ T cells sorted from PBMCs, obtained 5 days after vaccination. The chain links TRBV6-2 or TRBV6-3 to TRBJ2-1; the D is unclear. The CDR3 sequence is CASSGYPPFSYNEQFF. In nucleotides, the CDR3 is TGTGCCAGCAGCGGGTACCCCCCATTCTCCTACAATGAGCAGTTCTTC.